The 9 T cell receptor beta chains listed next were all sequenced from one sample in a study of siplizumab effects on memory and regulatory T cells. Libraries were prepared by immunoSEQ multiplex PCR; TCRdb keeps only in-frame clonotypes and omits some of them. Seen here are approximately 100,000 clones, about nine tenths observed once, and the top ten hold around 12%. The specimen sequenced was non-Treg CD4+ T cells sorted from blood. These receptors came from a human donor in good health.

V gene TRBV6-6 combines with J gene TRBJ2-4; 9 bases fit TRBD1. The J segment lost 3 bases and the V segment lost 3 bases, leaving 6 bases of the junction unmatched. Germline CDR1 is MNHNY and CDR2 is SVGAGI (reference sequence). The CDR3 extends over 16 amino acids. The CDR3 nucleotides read TGTGCCAGCAGTTATGGGACAGGGAGAGACAAAAACATTCAGTACTTC. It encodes CASSYGTGRDKNIQYF.

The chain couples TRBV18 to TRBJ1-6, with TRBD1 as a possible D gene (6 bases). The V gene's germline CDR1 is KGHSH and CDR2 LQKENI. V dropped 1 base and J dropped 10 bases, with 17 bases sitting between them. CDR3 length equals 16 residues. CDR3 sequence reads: CASSPRSLTGRSPLHF. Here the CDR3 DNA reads TGTGCCAGCTCACCACGGAGCCTTACAGGGAGGTCACCCCTCCACTTT.

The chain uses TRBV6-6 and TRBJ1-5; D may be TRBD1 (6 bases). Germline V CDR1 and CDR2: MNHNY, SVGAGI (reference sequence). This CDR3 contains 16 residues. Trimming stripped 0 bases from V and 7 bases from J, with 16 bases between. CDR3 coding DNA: TGTGCCAGCAGTTACTCGAACCGGGGGGCCGGGCAGCCCCAGCATTTT. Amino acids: CASSYSNRGAGQPQHF.

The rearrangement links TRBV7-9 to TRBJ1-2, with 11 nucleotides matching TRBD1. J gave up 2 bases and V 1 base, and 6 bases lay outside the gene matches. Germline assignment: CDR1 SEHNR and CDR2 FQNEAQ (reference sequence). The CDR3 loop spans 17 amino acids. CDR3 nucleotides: TGTGCCAGCAGCTTAGTGGGACAGGGGGTCGGGAACTATGGCTACACCTTC. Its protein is CASSLVGQGVGNYGYTF.

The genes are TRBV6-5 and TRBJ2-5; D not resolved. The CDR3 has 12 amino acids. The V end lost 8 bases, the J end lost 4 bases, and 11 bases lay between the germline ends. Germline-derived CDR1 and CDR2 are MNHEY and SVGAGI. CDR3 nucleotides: TGTGCCAGCGGGCTAGTCCGAGAGACCCAGTACTTC. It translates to CASGLVRETQYF.

The CDR3 loop reads CASSLVLGETQYF. CDR3 sequence (DNA): TGTGCCAGCAGCTTGGTTTTAGGGGAGACCCAGTACTTC. V is TRBV5-4 and J is TRBJ2-5; no definite D call. The germline CDR1 and CDR2 sequences are SGHNT and YYREEE (reference sequence). The CDR3 is made up of 13 amino acids. V lost 0 bases and J lost 5, with 8 bases in between.

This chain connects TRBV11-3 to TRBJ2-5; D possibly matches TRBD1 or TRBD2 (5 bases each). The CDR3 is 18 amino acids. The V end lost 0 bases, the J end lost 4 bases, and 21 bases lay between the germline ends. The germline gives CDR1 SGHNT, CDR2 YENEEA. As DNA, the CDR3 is TGTGCCAGCAGCTTAGATCTCCCGCCTGGGACGGCCCGAGAGACCCAGTACTTC. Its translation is CASSLDLPPGTARETQYF. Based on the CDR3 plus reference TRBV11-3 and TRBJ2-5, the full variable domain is EAGVVQSPRYKIIEKKQPVAFWCNPISGHNTLYWYLQNLGQGPELLIRYENEEAVDDSQLPKDRFSAERLKGVDSTLKIQPAELGDSAVYLCASSLDLPPGTARETQYFGPGTRLLVL.

The CDR3 region is CASSLSEGGAFF. As DNA, the CDR3 is TGTGCCAGCAGCTTGTCTGAGGGGGGAGCTTTCTTT. The J gene is TRBJ1-1, the V gene TRBV5-5; D is perhaps TRBD1 (6 bases). Germline CDR1 reads SGHKS; CDR2 reads YYEKEE (reference sequence). Trimming cost V 1 base and J 10 bases, with 11 bases left between them. The CDR3 has 12 amino acids.

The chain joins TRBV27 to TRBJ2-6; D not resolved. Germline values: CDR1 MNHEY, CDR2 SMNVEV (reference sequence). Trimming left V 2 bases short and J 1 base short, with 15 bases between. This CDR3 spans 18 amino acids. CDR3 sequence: CASSLNAVSMSGANVLTF. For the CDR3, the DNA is TGTGCCAGCAGTTTAAATGCCGTGTCAATGTCTGGGGCCAACGTCCTGACTTTC.